This TCR beta chain is from a study of shared clonotypes between healthy human individuals. About the study: For every donor, three CD4 naive, three CD4 memory, two CD8 naive and one CD8 memory plates were used.

Remarks on this clone: What it binds is not known. This could be a read error, since a much larger clone is one nucleotide away.

V was shortened by 4 bases and J by 4 bases, with 8 bases between the two germline ends. This CDR3 spans 12 amino acids. CDR1 and CDR2 from the germline V gene are SGHNT and YYREEE (reference sequence). Study results and limitations: The study generally estimated greater richness for naive than memory subsets.

The assay used deep level. Each replicate PCR on the sorted subsets used roughly 210 ng DNA (around 30,000 T cell genomes). The data were produced by immunoSEQ multiplex PCR, yet TCRdb's version contains in-frame clones alone and is incomplete. The sample lists nearly 1,000,000 clones, approximately 80% occurring once. The chain couples TRBV5-4 to TRBJ1-1; D gene uncertain. This sequence was found in a man younger than 35 in good health. The sequenced sample was memory CD4+ T cells sorted from blood. Stated subset: CD45RA-negative fraction. In DNA form, the CDR3 reads TGTGCCAGCAGCCCCTGGGGCACTGAAGCTTTCTTT. Protein sequence: CASSPWGTEAFF.